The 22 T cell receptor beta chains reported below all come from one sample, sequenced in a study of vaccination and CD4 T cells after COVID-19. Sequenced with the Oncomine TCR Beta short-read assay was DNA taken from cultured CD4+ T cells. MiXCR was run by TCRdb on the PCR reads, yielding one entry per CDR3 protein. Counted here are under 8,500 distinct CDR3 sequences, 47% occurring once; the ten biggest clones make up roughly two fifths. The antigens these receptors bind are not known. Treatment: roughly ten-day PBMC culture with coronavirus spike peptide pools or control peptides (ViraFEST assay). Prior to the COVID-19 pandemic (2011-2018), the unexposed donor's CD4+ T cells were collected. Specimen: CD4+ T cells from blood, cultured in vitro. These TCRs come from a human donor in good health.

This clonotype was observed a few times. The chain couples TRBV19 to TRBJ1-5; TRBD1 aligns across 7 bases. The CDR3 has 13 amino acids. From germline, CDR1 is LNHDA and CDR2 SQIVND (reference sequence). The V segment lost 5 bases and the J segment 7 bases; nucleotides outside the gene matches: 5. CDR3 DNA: TGTGCCAGTAGTCCAGACAGGGACCAGCCCCAGCATTTT. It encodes CASSPDRDQPQHF.

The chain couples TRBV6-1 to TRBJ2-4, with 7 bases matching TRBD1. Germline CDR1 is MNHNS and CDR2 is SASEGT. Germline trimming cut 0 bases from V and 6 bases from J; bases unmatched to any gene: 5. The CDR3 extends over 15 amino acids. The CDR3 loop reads CASSEAQGFPNIQYF. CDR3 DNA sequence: TGTGCCAGCAGTGAAGCACAGGGGTTTCCAAACATTCAGTACTTC.

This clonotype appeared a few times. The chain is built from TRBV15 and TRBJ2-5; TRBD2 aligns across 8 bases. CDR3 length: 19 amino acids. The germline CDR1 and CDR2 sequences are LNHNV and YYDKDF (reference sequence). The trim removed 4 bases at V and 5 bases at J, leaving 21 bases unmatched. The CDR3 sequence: CATSTNPPGGSGVGETQYF. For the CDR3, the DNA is TGTGCCACCAGCACAAACCCCCCCGGCGGTAGCGGGGTAGGGGAGACCCAGTACTTC.

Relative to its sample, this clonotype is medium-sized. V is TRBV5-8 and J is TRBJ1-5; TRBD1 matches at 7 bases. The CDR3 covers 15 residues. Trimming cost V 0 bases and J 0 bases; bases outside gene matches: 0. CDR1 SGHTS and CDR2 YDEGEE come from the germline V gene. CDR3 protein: CASSLGDSSNQPQHF. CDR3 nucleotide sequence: TGTGCCAGCAGCTTGGGGGACAGTAGCAATCAGCCCCAGCATTTT.

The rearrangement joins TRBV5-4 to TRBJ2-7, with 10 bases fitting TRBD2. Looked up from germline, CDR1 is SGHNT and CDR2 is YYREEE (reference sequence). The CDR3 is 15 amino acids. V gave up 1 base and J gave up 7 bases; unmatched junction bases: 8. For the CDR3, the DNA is TGTGCCAGCAGCTTGAGAGCGGGAGGGCCAAGGGAGCAGTACTTC. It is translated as CASSLRAGGPREQYF. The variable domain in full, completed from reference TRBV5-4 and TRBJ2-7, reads ETGVTQSPTHLIKTRGQQVTLRCSSQSGHNTVSWYQQALGQGPQFIFQYYREEENGRGNFPPRFSGLQFPNYSSELNVNALELDDSALYLCASSLRAGGPREQYFGPGTRLTVT.

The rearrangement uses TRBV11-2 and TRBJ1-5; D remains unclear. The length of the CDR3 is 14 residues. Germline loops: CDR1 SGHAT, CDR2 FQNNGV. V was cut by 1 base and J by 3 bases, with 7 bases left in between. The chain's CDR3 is CASSLAIPNQPQHF. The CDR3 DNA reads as TGTGCCAGCAGCTTAGCCATTCCCAATCAGCCCCAGCATTTT. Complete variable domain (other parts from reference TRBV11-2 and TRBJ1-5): EAGVAQSPRYKIIEKRQSVAFWCNPISGHATLYWYQQILGQGPKLLIQFQNNGVVDDSQLPKDRFSAERLKGVDSTLKIQPAKLEDSAVYLCASSLAIPNQPQHFGDGTRLSIL.

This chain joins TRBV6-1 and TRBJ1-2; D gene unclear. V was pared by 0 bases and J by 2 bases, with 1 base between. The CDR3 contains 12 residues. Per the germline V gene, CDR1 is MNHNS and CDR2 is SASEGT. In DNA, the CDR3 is TGTGCCAGCAGTGAAGCAAACTATGGCTACACCTTC. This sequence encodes CASSEANYGYTF.

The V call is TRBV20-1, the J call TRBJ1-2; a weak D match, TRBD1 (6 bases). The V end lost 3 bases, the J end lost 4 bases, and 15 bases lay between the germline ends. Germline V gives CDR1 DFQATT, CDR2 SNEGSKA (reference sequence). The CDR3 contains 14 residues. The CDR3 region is CSASEGVGGYGYTF. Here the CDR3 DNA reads TGCAGTGCTAGTGAGGGGGTTGGCGGCTATGGCTACACCTTC.

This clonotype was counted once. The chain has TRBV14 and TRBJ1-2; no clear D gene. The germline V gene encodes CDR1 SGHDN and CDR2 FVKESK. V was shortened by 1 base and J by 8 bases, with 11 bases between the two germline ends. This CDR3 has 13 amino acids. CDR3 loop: CASSQVTTRGYTF. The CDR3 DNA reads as TGTGCCAGCAGCCAAGTTACGACAAGGGGCTACACCTTC. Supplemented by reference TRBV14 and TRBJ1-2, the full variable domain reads EAGVTQFPSHSVIEKGQTVTLRCDPISGHDNLYWYRRVMGKEIKFLLHFVKESKQDESGMPNNRFLAERTGGTYSTLKVQPAELEDSGVYFCASSQVTTRGYTFGSGTRLTVV.

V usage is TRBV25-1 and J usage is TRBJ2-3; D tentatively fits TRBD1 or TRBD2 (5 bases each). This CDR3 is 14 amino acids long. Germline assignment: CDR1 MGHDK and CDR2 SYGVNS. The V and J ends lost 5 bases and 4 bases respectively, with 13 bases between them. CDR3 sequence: CASSKRGGPDTQYF. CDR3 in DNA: TGTGCCAGCAGTAAACGGGGCGGGCCAGATACGCAGTATTTT.

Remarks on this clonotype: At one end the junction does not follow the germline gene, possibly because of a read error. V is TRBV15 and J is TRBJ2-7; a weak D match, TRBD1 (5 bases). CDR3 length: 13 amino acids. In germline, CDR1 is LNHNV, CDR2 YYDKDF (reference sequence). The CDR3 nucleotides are TGTGCCACCGCGAAGGGGTCGTCCTACGGGCAGTACTTC. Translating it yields CATAKGSSYGQYF.

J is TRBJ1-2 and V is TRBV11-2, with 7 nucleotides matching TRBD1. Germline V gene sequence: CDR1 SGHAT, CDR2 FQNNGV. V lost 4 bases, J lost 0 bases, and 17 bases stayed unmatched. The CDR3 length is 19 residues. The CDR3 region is CASSSIDLTGKPPNYGYTF. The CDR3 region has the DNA TGTGCCAGCAGCTCAATCGACCTGACAGGGAAGCCCCCTAACTATGGCTACACCTTC.

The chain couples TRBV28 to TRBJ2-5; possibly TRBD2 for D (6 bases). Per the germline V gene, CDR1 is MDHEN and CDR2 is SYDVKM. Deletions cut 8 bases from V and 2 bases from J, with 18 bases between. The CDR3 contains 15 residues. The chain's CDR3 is CASQPSGRKQETQYF. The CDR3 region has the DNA TGTGCCAGCCAACCGAGCGGGCGCAAACAAGAGACCCAGTACTTC.

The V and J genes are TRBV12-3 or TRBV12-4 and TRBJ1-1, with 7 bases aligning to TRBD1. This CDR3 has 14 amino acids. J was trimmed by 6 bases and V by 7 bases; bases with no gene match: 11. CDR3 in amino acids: CASNKRDSGAEAFF. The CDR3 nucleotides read TGTGCCAGCAATAAAAGGGACAGCGGCGCTGAAGCTTTCTTT.

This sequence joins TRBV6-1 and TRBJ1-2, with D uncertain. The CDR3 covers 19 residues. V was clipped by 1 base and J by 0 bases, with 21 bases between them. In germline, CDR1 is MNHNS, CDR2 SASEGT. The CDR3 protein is CASSEGWAGFAQTNYGYTF. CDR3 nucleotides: TGTGCCAGCAGTGAAGGTTGGGCAGGCTTCGCACAAACTAACTATGGCTACACCTTC.

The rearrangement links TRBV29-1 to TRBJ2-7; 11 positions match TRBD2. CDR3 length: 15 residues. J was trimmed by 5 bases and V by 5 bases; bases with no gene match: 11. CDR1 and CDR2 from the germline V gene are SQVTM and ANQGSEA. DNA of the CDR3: TGCAGCGTTACGATGATTAGCGGGAGGGGGAACGAGCAGTACTTC. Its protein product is CSVTMISGRGNEQYF.

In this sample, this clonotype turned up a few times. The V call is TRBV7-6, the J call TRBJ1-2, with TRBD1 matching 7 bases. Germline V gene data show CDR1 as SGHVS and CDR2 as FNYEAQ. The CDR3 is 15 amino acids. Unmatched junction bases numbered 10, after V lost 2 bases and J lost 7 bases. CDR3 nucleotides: TGTGCCAGCAGCTTAAAACAGGGGTCTATGGTTGGCTACACCTTC. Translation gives CASSLKQGSMVGYTF.

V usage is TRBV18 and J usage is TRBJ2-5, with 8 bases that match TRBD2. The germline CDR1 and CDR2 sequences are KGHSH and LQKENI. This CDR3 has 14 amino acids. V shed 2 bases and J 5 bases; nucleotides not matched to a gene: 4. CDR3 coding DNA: TGTGCCAGCTCACCATCACCGGGAGGGGAGACCCAGTACTTC. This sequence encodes CASSPSPGGETQYF.

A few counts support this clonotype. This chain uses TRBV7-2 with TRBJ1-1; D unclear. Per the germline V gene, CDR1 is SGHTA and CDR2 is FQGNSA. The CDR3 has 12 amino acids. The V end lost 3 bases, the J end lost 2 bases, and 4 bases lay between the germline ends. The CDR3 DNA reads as TGTGCCAGCAGCTTCTCAAACACTGAAGCTTTCTTT. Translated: CASSFSNTEAFF.

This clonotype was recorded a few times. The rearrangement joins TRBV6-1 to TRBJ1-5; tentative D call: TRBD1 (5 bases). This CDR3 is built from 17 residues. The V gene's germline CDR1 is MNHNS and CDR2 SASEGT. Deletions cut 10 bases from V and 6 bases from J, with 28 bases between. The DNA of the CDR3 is TGTGCCACCAAGTACCATAAAACAGGCCCTGGAGGTCAGCCCCAGCATTTT. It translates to CATKYHKTGPGGQPQHF.

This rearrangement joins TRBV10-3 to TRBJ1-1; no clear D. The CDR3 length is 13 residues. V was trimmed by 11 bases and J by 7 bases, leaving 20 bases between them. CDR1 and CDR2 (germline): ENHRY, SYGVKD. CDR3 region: CAAIKEGFVEAFF. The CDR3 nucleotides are TGTGCCGCCATTAAGGAGGGTTTCGTTGAAGCTTTCTTT.

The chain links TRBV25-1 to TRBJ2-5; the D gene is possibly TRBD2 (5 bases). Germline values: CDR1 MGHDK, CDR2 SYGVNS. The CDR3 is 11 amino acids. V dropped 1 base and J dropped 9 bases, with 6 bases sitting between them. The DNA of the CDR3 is TGTGCCAGCAGTGAATTGGAGGCCCAGTACTTC. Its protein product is CASSELEAQYF.